The 3 T cell receptor beta chains in this list originate from one sample, sequenced in a study of blood T cell repertoires in COVID-19. The protocol was immunoSEQ multiplex PCR, while the TCRdb copy is restricted to in-frame clones and leaves out a portion. The sample shows nearly 300,000 clones, about 88% of them seen only once. What was sequenced was peripheral blood. The receptors originated from a human donor with COVID-19, enrolled during active disease. The donor label of this sample is uncertain.

The V and J genes are TRBV28 and TRBJ2-1, with a weak D call TRBD2 (5 bases). CDR1 MDHEN and CDR2 SYDVKM come from the germline V gene. Trimming cost V 4 bases and J 1 base, with 14 bases left between them. CDR3 size: 16 residues. As DNA, the CDR3 is TGTGCCAGCAGTTCCCCGGGGTCCTCATCCTACAATGAGCAGTTCTTC. It translates to CASSSPGSSSYNEQFF.

The V call is TRBV19, the J call TRBJ1-1, with D uncertain. The CDR3 spans 16 residues. CDR1 and CDR2 (germline): LNHDA, SQIVND (reference sequence). Trimming cost V 7 bases and J 0 bases, with 18 bases left between them. The CDR3 DNA follows: TGTGCCAGTACCAACCTTCGACGGAGCATGAACACTGAAGCTTTCTTT. The encoded protein is CASTNLRRSMNTEAFF.

This chain uses TRBV7-2 with TRBJ2-5; 7 bases map to TRBD1. The V gene's germline CDR1 is SGHTA and CDR2 FQGNSA. The CDR3 spans 16 residues. V was clipped by 1 base and J by 4 bases; unmatched bases: 9. CDR3 sequence (DNA): TGTGCCAGCAGCTTAGGAAGGGGGCCCGGTCTAGAGACCCAGTACTTC. Amino acid sequence: CASSLGRGPGLETQYF.